These T cell receptor beta chains were read from a single sample in a study of early T cells in non-severe SARS-CoV-2 infection. TCRdb recomputed calls from the 5' RACE reads with MiXCR, one row per CDR3 protein. This table has tens of thousands of distinct CDR3 sequences, approximately 5.9% appearing once. The material sequenced was whole blood, taken at baseline. All receptors derive from an adult who was a healthcare worker with PCR-confirmed SARS-CoV-2 infection or an uninfected control (not recorded which). CDR3s include the opening cysteine and the closing phenylalanine or tryptophan. The D gene is left open where the match is weak. Rows may omit the clone size; those that give it use once, few, many or a size class.

D gene,J gene,clone size,V gene,CDR3 protein,CDR3 DNA
-,TRBJ1-6,many,TRBV6-4,CASSDSSHIGSPLHF,TGTGCCAGCAGTGACTCGAGTCATATAGGTTCACCCCTCCACTTT
TRBD1,TRBJ2-1,few,TRBV5-4,CASSPRDSYYNEQFF,TGTGCCAGCAGCCCCAGGGACAGCTACTACAATGAGCAGTTCTTC
-,TRBJ1-6,many,TRBV28,CASSLSGRGYSPLHF,TGTGCCAGCAGTTTATCAGGCAGGGGATACTCACCCCTCCACTTT
TRBD1,TRBJ2-2,many,TRBV11-2,CASSLDPGGTGELFF,TGTGCCAGCAGCTTAGACCCAGGGGGCACCGGGGAGCTGTTTTTT
TRBD2,TRBJ2-7,many,TRBV2,CASSETAGGPGEQYF,TGTGCCAGCAGTGAAACAGCGGGAGGGCCCGGCGAGCAGTACTTC
TRBD1,TRBJ1-2,many,TRBV5-1,CASRSGTGNGYTF,TGCGCCAGCAGGTCCGGGACAGGGAATGGCTACACCTTC
TRBD2,TRBJ2-3,many,TRBV7-8,CASSPRLATDTQYF,TGTGCCAGCAGCCCCAGACTAGCGACAGATACGCAGTATTTT
-,TRBJ1-5,few,TRBV18,CASSPSRGLNQPQHF,TGTGCCAGCTCACCGTCCCGGGGCCTCAATCAGCCCCAGCATTTT
TRBD2,TRBJ2-1,-,TRBV19,CASTSGTSGAYNEQFF,TGTGCCAGTACCAGCGGGACTAGCGGGGCTTACAATGAGCAGTTCTTC
TRBD1,TRBJ2-3,many,TRBV11-2,CASSLNRGADTQYF,TGTGCCAGCAGCTTAAACAGGGGAGCAGATACGCAGTATTTT
-,TRBJ2-5,few,TRBV7-7,CASSVDQKETQYF,TGTGCCAGCAGCGTTGACCAGAAAGAGACCCAGTACTTC
TRBD2,TRBJ2-1,few,TRBV6-5,CASSFQMGLAGDNEQFF,TGTGCCAGCAGTTTCCAAATGGGACTAGCGGGAGACAATGAGCAGTTCTTC
TRBD2,TRBJ2-7,many,TRBV6-5,CASSYRTSGSSQFYEQYF,TGTGCCAGCAGTTACCGGACTAGCGGGAGCTCCCAATTCTACGAGCAGTACTTC
-,TRBJ1-1,many,TRBV12-5,CASGPPGGRGNTEAFF,TGTGCTAGTGGTCCGCCGGGGGGGCGCGGGAACACTGAAGCTTTCTTT
-,TRBJ2-3,-,TRBV5-1,CASRTGASTDTQYF,TGCGCCAGCAGGACGGGGGCGAGCACAGATACGCAGTATTTT
-,TRBJ2-1,-,TRBV29-1,CSVEGRGNEQFF,TGCAGCGTTGAGGGTCGGGGCAATGAGCAGTTCTTC
TRBD1,TRBJ2-4,many,TRBV13,CASSPQGRDIQYF,TGTGCCAGCAGCCCACAGGGGCGGGACATTCAGTACTTC
TRBD2,TRBJ2-1,-,TRBV20-1,CSANGLAGGPNEQFF,TGCAGTGCTAACGGACTAGCGGGAGGGCCCAATGAGCAGTTCTTC
TRBD1,TRBJ1-1,medium-sized,TRBV25-1,CASSDDRGKGLNTEAFF,TGTGCCAGCAGTGACGACAGGGGGAAGGGACTGAACACTGAAGCTTTCTTT
-,TRBJ2-1,few,TRBV20-1,CSASTGLHYNEQFF,TGCAGTGCTAGTACTGGACTTCACTACAATGAGCAGTTCTTC
TRBD2,TRBJ2-1,many,TRBV28,CASSNSGRFNEQFF,TGTGCCAGCAGCAATAGCGGGAGGTTCAATGAGCAGTTCTTC
-,TRBJ1-2,-,TRBV3-1,CASSQETLSPRGYTF,TGTGCCAGCAGCCAGGAGACATTATCACCCCGAGGCTACACCTTC
-,TRBJ2-2,-,TRBV29-1,CSVALLNSRSPTGELFF,TGCAGCGTCGCCCTCTTAAACAGCAGATCTCCCACCGGGGAGCTGTTTTTT
TRBD1,TRBJ1-1,many,TRBV30,CAWRDRGRRNTEAFF,TGTGCCTGGAGGGACAGGGGGCGGAGGAACACTGAAGCTTTCTTT
-,TRBJ1-3,-,TRBV28,CASSPSLAHSGNTIYF,TGTGCCAGCAGTCCCTCTCTAGCGCACTCTGGAAACACCATATATTTT
-,TRBJ1-1,many,TRBV16,CASSRGGQNTEAFF,TGTGCCAGCAGTAGAGGGGGGCAGAACACTGAAGCTTTCTTT
-,TRBJ2-3,many,TRBV20-1,CTPRGPDTQYF,TGCACCCCTAGGGGCCCAGATACGCAGTATTTT
-,TRBJ1-1,many,TRBV24-1,CATRGAVNTEAFF,TGTGCCACCAGGGGGGCGGTGAACACTGAAGCTTTCTTT
-,TRBJ1-1,many,TRBV7-2,CASSLFNTEAFF,TGTGCCAGCAGCTTATTCAACACTGAAGCTTTCTTT
-,TRBJ2-2,many,TRBV18,CASSPPPPNTGELFF,TGTGCCAGCTCACCCCCTCCCCCCAACACCGGGGAGCTGTTTTTT
-,TRBJ2-2,few,TRBV6-1,CASSPVGGTNTGELFF,TGTGCCAGCAGTCCCGTGGGGGGCACGAACACCGGGGAGCTGTTTTTT
-,TRBJ1-2,-,TRBV24-1,CATSDGYGYTF,TGTGCCACCAGTGATGGGTATGGCTACACCTTC
-,TRBJ2-1,many,TRBV6-2/TRBV6-3,CALGSRSSYNEQFF,TGTGCCCTCGGGAGCAGGAGCTCCTACAATGAGCAGTTCTTC
-,TRBJ2-1,many,TRBV7-6,CASSLAGGLPNEQFF,TGTGCCAGCAGCTTAGCGGGGGGACTGCCCAATGAGCAGTTCTTC
-,TRBJ2-7,many,TRBV20-1,CSARVTGSSYEQYF,TGCAGTGCTAGAGTGACGGGGAGCTCCTACGAGCAGTACTTC
TRBD1,TRBJ1-1,many,TRBV20-1,CSVDGQGGDTEAFF,TGCAGTGTCGACGGACAGGGAGGGGACACTGAAGCTTTCTTT
-,TRBJ1-2,many,TRBV6-2/TRBV6-3,CASSYGEGVTYGYTF,TGTGCCAGCAGTTACGGGGAAGGGGTGACCTATGGCTACACCTTC
-,TRBJ2-5,-,TRBV6-5,CASSHSGGQETQYF,TGTGCCAGCAGTCACTCCGGAGGGCAAGAGACCCAGTACTTC
-,TRBJ1-5,few,TRBV24-1,CATSDLEGQPQHF,TGTGCCACCAGTGATTTGGAGGGTCAGCCCCAGCATTTT
TRBD2,TRBJ2-7,many,TRBV27,CASSRTSLAWYEQYF,TGTGCCAGCAGTAGGACTAGCCTAGCGTGGTACGAGCAGTACTTC
TRBD1,TRBJ2-1,many,TRBV20-1,CSARGGQGSGKSYNEQFF,TGCAGTGCGAGAGGGGGACAGGGAAGCGGAAAATCCTACAATGAGCAGTTCTTC
-,TRBJ1-1,many,TRBV10-1,CASAPQGRKTEAFF,TGCGCCAGCGCACCCCAAGGAAGGAAAACTGAAGCTTTCTTT
TRBD1,TRBJ2-7,-,TRBV7-8,CASSFLDRGVAYEQYF,TGTGCCAGCAGCTTCTTGGACAGGGGGGTAGCCTACGAGCAGTACTTC
TRBD1,TRBJ2-7,many,TRBV28,CASMADWGTGGLEQYF,TGTGCCAGCATGGCGGATTGGGGGACAGGGGGCTTGGAGCAGTACTTC
-,TRBJ1-2,-,TRBV10-3,CAIGGQPYGYTF,TGTGCCATCGGAGGACAGCCCTATGGCTACACCTTC
TRBD1,TRBJ1-3,few,TRBV6-6,CASSYSYRGSSGNTIYF,TGTGCCAGCAGTTACTCGTACAGGGGGAGCTCTGGAAACACCATATATTTT
-,TRBJ2-5,-,TRBV19,CASSIGRDQETQYF,TGTGCCAGTAGTATCGGCAGGGATCAAGAGACCCAGTACTTC
TRBD1,TRBJ1-3,few,TRBV29-1,CSASGGGNTIYF,TGCAGCGCGTCAGGGGGTGGAAACACCATATATTTT
-,TRBJ1-1,many,TRBV28,CASSLPRGGQSTEAFF,TGTGCCAGCAGTTTACCGAGGGGGGGTCAAAGCACTGAAGCTTTCTTT
-,TRBJ2-1,many,TRBV7-8,CASSPLRVVTYGEQFF,TGTGCCAGCAGCCCGCTCAGGGTGGTGACATACGGTGAGCAGTTCTTC